The T cell receptor beta chain under discussion was sequenced for a study of cytomegalovirus exposure and HLA in healthy donors. The PCR used 60 Vbeta and 13 Jbeta primers. The data were produced by immunoSEQ multiplex PCR, yet TCRdb's version contains in-frame clones alone and is incomplete. The sample carries roughly 150,000 clones, more than 65% recorded once. The junction had 1 base not matched to a gene; V was cut back by 2 bases and J by 6 bases. The CDR3 consists of 14 residues. Germline V lookup: CDR1 MGHRA, CDR2 YSYEKL. This receptor was taken from a man younger than 45 in good health and CMV-seropositive. The V gene is TRBV4-1, the J gene TRBJ2-2, with 9 positions matching TRBD1. The source material was PBMCs. The CDR3 is CASSQRDRAGELFF. For the CDR3, the DNA is TGCGCCAGCAGCCAAAGGGACAGGGCCGGGGAGCTGTTTTTT.